This is a list of T cell receptor beta chains from one sample in a study of blood T cell repertoires in COVID-19. TCRdb's table, derived via immunoSEQ multiplex PCR, lists solely in-frame clones and lacks some. In the table there are approximately 300,000 clones, more than 80% of which are singletons. The sample taken for sequencing was peripheral blood. The source is a woman aged 40 to 55 with acute or convalescent COVID-19. Both conserved end residues are part of each CDR3. Fields, in order: clone size, V gene, J gene, D gene, CDR3 protein, CDR3 DNA. D genes are given only for firm matches. Size values are once, few and many counts, or a class for expanded clones, and some rows have none.

-	TRBV10-1	TRBJ1-1	-	CASIKVGIKFAEAFF	TGCGCCAGCATTAAAGTCGGTATTAAGTTCGCTGAAGCTTTCTTT
-	TRBV27	TRBJ2-5	-	CASSPEPGLGSQYF	TGTGCCAGCAGCCCGGAGCCGGGCCTGGGGAGCCAGTACTTC
-	TRBV19	TRBJ2-4	-	CASSIDLSGLAKNIQYF	TGTGCCAGTAGTATAGATCTGTCGGGGTTAGCCAAAAACATTCAGTACTTC
-	TRBV9	TRBJ1-4	TRBD1	CASSPGQRGGNEKLFF	TGTGCCAGCAGCCCGGGACAGCGAGGGGGTAATGAAAAACTGTTTTTT
-	TRBV7-2	TRBJ2-5	TRBD2	CATGGSGGETQYF	TGTGCCACCGGGGGGAGCGGCGGGGAGACCCAGTACTTC
-	TRBV15	TRBJ1-5	TRBD1	CATSRDRGGLGNQPQHF	TGTGCCACCAGCAGAGACCGAGGGGGCCTAGGGAATCAGCCCCAGCATTTT
-	TRBV28	TRBJ1-5	TRBD1	CASRRPPWTGRASNQPQHF	TGTGCCAGCAGGCGACCTCCTTGGACAGGGAGGGCTAGCAATCAGCCCCAGCATTTT
-	TRBV2	TRBJ1-4	TRBD1	CASSTHRGTNEKLFF	TGTGCCAGCAGCACACACAGGGGTACTAATGAAAAACTGTTTTTT
few	TRBV7-2	TRBJ2-5	TRBD2	CASSSGRIATGTQYF	TGTGCCAGCAGCTCCGGGAGGATCGCCACGGGGACCCAGTACTTC
-	TRBV5-4	TRBJ1-1	-	CASRDNAMNTEAFF	TGTGCCAGCAGGGACAACGCTATGAACACTGAAGCTTTCTTT
-	TRBV4-1	TRBJ2-3	-	CASSQQGRGTDTQYF	TGCGCCAGCAGCCAGCAGGGTCGGGGCACAGATACGCAGTATTTT
few	TRBV30	TRBJ1-1	TRBD1	CAWGNPLGTGGQRTTEAFF	TGTGCCTGGGGCAACCCCTTAGGGACAGGGGGCCAGAGGACCACTGAAGCTTTCTTT
-	TRBV11-2	TRBJ1-1	-	CASSPRGVNTEAFF	TGTGCCAGCAGCCCCCGAGGAGTAAACACTGAAGCTTTCTTT
once	TRBV18	TRBJ1-2	-	CASSPGHLNYGYTF	TGTGCCAGCTCACCAGGACACCTTAACTATGGCTACACCTTC
-	TRBV27	TRBJ2-3	-	CASSLMGGARTDTQYF	TGTGCCAGCAGTTTAATGGGCGGGGCCCGCACAGATACGCAGTATTTT
-	TRBV1	TRBJ2-2	-	CTSSQNPGPPGELFF	TGCACCAGCAGCCAAAACCCAGGGCCTCCCGGGGAGCTGTTTTTT
-	TRBV12-3/TRBV12-4	TRBJ1-1	TRBD1	CASRDRGAEAFF	TGTGCCAGCAGGGACAGGGGGGCTGAAGCTTTCTTT
-	TRBV6-1	TRBJ1-5	TRBD1	CASSAPGTGSLYGNQPQHF	TGTGCCAGCAGTGCCCCCGGGACAGGTAGTTTGTACGGCAATCAGCCCCAGCATTTT
-	TRBV2	TRBJ2-1	-	CASRRGSSNEQFF	TGTGCCAGCAGGCGGGGCAGCTCGAATGAGCAGTTCTTC
-	TRBV19	TRBJ2-1	TRBD2	CASSILAGTYNEQFF	TGTGCCAGTAGTATACTAGCGGGGACCTACAATGAGCAGTTCTTC
few	TRBV29-1	TRBJ1-2	-	CSVEDLGGLVWGGYTF	TGCAGCGTTGAAGATCTGGGGGGTCTGGTATGGGGCGGCTACACCTTC
once	TRBV6-2/TRBV6-3	TRBJ1-1	-	CASSYPTKGVF	TGTGCCAGCAGTTATCCCACCAAGGGGGTCTTT
-	TRBV5-6	TRBJ2-1	-	CASRGGQPRLGNEQFF	TGTGCCAGCAGGGGTGGACAGCCCCGCCTTGGCAATGAGCAGTTCTTC
-	TRBV4-1	TRBJ2-3	-	CASSQVTARGATQYF	TGCGCCAGCAGCCAAGTCACAGCTCGTGGGGCAACGCAGTATTTT
-	TRBV7-2	TRBJ1-6	-	CASSGAPEGVVSPLHF	TGTGCCAGCAGCGGGGCGCCGGAGGGTGTTGTTTCACCCCTCCACTTT
-	TRBV5-5	TRBJ1-1	-	CASSVQVTNTEAFF	TGTGCCAGCAGCGTGCAGGTAACGAACACTGAAGCTTTCTTT
-	TRBV6-5	TRBJ2-1	TRBD1	CASSDRGVLGDEQFF	TGTGCCAGCAGCGACAGGGGGGTTCTCGGGGATGAGCAGTTCTTC
-	TRBV28	TRBJ1-2	TRBD1	CASSFSTSGTGERKYGYTF	TGTGCCAGCAGTTTCTCAACTTCCGGGACAGGGGAAAGGAAATATGGCTACACCTTC
-	TRBV7-9	TRBJ2-3	-	CASSGGNVDTQYF	TGTGCCAGCAGCGGGGGGAATGTAGATACGCAGTATTTT
-	TRBV5-1	TRBJ1-4	TRBD1	CASSPGQGGEKLFF	TGCGCCAGCAGCCCAGGACAGGGCGGGGAAAAACTGTTTTTT
-	TRBV4-1	TRBJ1-5	-	CASSQVFTQGLQPQHF	TGCGCCAGCAGCCAAGTGTTTACCCAGGGTTTACAGCCCCAGCATTTT
-	TRBV11-2	TRBJ1-5	TRBD1	CASSIGTGFNQPQHF	TGTGCCAGCAGCATAGGGACAGGGTTCAATCAGCCCCAGCATTTT
-	TRBV5-5	TRBJ1-1	-	CASSLVVRVNTEAFF	TGTGCCAGCAGCTTGGTAGTCAGGGTGAACACTGAAGCTTTCTTT
-	TRBV6-2/TRBV6-3	TRBJ1-5	-	CASSDLESNQPQHF	TGTGCCAGCAGTGACTTGGAGTCCAATCAGCCCCAGCATTTT
few	TRBV5-1	TRBJ1-1	TRBD1	CASRDQGDYTEAFF	TGCGCCAGCCGGGATCAGGGGGACTACACTGAAGCTTTCTTT
-	TRBV11-2	TRBJ1-1	TRBD1	CASSTRLHYRGVNTEAFF	TGTGCCAGCAGCACCCGGCTCCACTACAGGGGCGTGAACACTGAAGCTTTCTTT
-	TRBV6-2/TRBV6-3	TRBJ1-5	TRBD1	CASSYSQGGNQPQHF	TGTGCCAGCAGTTACAGTCAGGGGGGCAATCAGCCCCAGCATTTT
-	TRBV6-2/TRBV6-3	TRBJ2-3	-	CASSYEGRLTDTQYF	TGTGCCAGCAGTTACGAAGGCAGACTCACAGATACGCAGTATTTT
-	TRBV7-8	TRBJ1-5	TRBD1	CASSAGGTALSNQPQHF	TGTGCCAGCAGCGCAGGGGGTACAGCTCTTAGCAATCAGCCCCAGCATTTT
-	TRBV4-2	TRBJ1-1	TRBD1	CASSQAYAPGTVNTEAFF	TGTGCCAGCAGCCAAGCCTACGCCCCCGGGACAGTGAACACTGAAGCTTTCTTT
-	TRBV5-4	TRBJ2-1	-	CASRGETGRYHEQFF	TGTGCCAGCAGGGGAGAGACAGGGAGGTACCATGAGCAGTTCTTC
-	TRBV19	TRBJ2-1	-	CASSGRRSGSTELYGEQFF	TGTGCCAGTAGTGGACGCAGGAGTGGTTCGACAGAGTTATATGGGGAGCAGTTCTTC
-	TRBV2	TRBJ1-1	TRBD1	CASRAYTPGTGSTEAFF	TGTGCCAGCAGAGCCTATACCCCGGGGACAGGGTCCACTGAAGCTTTCTTT
-	TRBV7-2	TRBJ1-2	-	CASSLALYQQGGGYTF	TGTGCCAGCAGCTTAGCGCTCTATCAACAGGGTGGTGGCTACACCTTC
-	TRBV6-5	TRBJ1-6	-	CASSYNNSPLHF	TGTGCCAGCAGCTATAATAATTCACCCCTCCACTTT
few	TRBV18	TRBJ1-2	-	CASSRQLNYGYTF	TGTGCCAGCTCACGACAGCTCAACTATGGCTACACCTTC
once	TRBV29-1	TRBJ2-3	-	CSGHRSSTDTQYF	TGCAGCGGACACCGTTCTAGCACAGATACGCAGTATTTT
-	TRBV10-3	TRBJ2-3	TRBD2	CAISETGTSGGASTDTQYF	TGTGCCATCAGTGAAACTGGGACTAGCGGGGGGGCCAGTACTGATACGCAGTATTTT
-	TRBV12-3/TRBV12-4	TRBJ1-6	-	CASRRTENSPLHF	TGTGCCAGCAGGAGGACTGAGAATTCACCCCTCCACTTT
-	TRBV13	TRBJ2-5	TRBD2	CASSFGVAGGQEETQYF	TGTGCCAGCAGCTTCGGTGTAGCGGGGGGGCAGGAGGAGACCCAGTACTTC
-	TRBV3-1/TRBV3-2	TRBJ1-6	TRBD1	CASSPPGQGDSPLHF	TGTGCCAGCAGCCCACCGGGACAGGGGGACTCACCCCTCCACTTT
-	TRBV18	TRBJ2-3	-	CASSPTGVGSDTQYF	TGTGCCAGCTCACCAACCGGGGTAGGGTCTGATACGCAGTATTTT